Listed here are 18 T cell receptor beta chains from one sample, sequenced in a study of response to subunit inactivated influenza vaccine. TCRdb ran MiXCR on the RT-PCR reads and lists one entry per CDR3 protein. This sample has fewer than 250,000 distinct CDR3 sequences, with approximately 15% found just once. Sequences were derived from CD8+ T cells sorted from PBMCs, sampled 5 days after vaccination. The receptors were sampled from a man in his fifties or sixties who received an inactivated influenza vaccine.

This chain links TRBV2 with TRBJ2-7; 12 bases agree with TRBD1. The CDR3 is made up of 16 amino acids. CDR1 is SNHLY and CDR2 is FYNNEI in the germline V gene. V was pared by 3 bases and J by 4 bases, with 7 bases of the junction left unmatched. The CDR3 region has the DNA TGTGCCAGCAGTGACACGGGGACAGGGGGCGAGTACGAGCAGTACTTC. Its translation: CASSDTGTGGEYEQYF.

CDR3 nucleotide sequence: TGCGCCAGCAGCTTGGGTGGTTTGGATGGCTACACCTTC. It is translated as CASSLGGLDGYTF. The chain is built from TRBV5-1 and TRBJ1-2; D not certain. V lost 0 bases and J 6 bases, leaving 9 bases between the germline ends. The CDR3 is 13 residues long. CDR1 is SGHRS and CDR2 is YFSETQ in the germline V gene. Drawing the rest from reference TRBV5-1 and TRBJ1-2, the complete variable domain is KAGVTQTPRYLIKTRGQQVTLSCSPISGHRSVSWYQQTPGQGLQFLFEYFSETQRNKGNFPGRFSGRQFSNSRSEMNVSTLELGDSALYLCASSLGGLDGYTFGSGTRLTVV.

In its sample, this clonotype was seen many times. The V gene is TRBV29-1, the J gene TRBJ2-2; D is perhaps TRBD2 (6 bases). V was pared by 6 bases and J by 6 bases, with 11 bases between. Germline V gene data show CDR1 as SQVTM and CDR2 as ANQGSEA. The CDR3 has 12 residues. CDR3 residues: CSVGGLAGELFF. For the CDR3, the DNA is TGCAGCGTCGGGGGTCTCGCCGGGGAGCTGTTTTTT.

The chain combines TRBV10-3 with TRBJ2-5; D unclear. Deletions cut 0 bases from V and 0 bases from J, with 5 bases between. The CDR3 runs to 14 residues. Germline CDR1 ENHRY, CDR2 SYGVKD. In DNA, the CDR3 is TGTGCCATCAGTGAGTCGCCGGACCAAGAGACCCAGTACTTC. This sequence encodes CAISESPDQETQYF.

This clonotype was seen only once. The genes are TRBV21-1 and TRBJ1-4; TRBD1 was called by the table and not checked on the DNA. TRBV21-1 is a documented pseudogene. The CDR3 is made up of 21 amino acids. The CDR3 loop is CASSKAHGTKLTRRWGEKLFF. CDR3 coding DNA: TGTGCCAGCAGCAAAGCGCATGGGACAAAGTTAACCCGGCGGTGGGGCGAAAAACTGTTTTTT.

Only a few counts were recorded for this clonotype. The chain combines TRBV20-1 with TRBJ2-1; 8 bases fit TRBD2. Germline loops: CDR1 DFQATT, CDR2 SNEGSKA (reference sequence). V lost 3 bases, J lost 0 bases, and 7 bases stayed unmatched. This CDR3 comprises 16 residues. CDR3 protein: CSARPSGGSSYNEQFF. The CDR3 DNA is TGCAGTGCTAGGCCCAGCGGGGGAAGCTCCTACAATGAGCAGTTCTTC.

This clonotype was seen many times. The chain has TRBV5-1 and TRBJ2-3; D perhaps matches TRBD2 (5 bases). CDR3 length: 15 residues. Trimming left V 4 bases short and J 1 base short, with 13 bases between. Germline-derived CDR1 and CDR2 are SGHRS and YFSETQ. CDR3 protein: CASSPSAAGTDTQYF. CDR3 DNA sequence: TGCGCCAGCAGCCCCTCAGCGGCCGGCACAGATACGCAGTATTTT.

The table lists this clonotype with a few counts. The chain is built from TRBV7-8 and TRBJ2-7; D might be TRBD1 or TRBD2, each matching 5 bases. This CDR3 has 14 residues. Germline CDR1 is SGHVS and CDR2 is FQNEAQ. V was cut by 2 bases and J by 6 bases, with 14 bases left in between. The CDR3 DNA reads as TGTGCCAGCAGCTTACCCGGGGCCCTCTCCGAGCAGTACTTC. It yields the protein CASSLPGALSEQYF.

The genes are TRBV12-3 or TRBV12-4 and TRBJ1-4; D is unresolved. This CDR3 region has 13 residues. Trimming stripped 0 bases from V and 8 bases from J, with 7 bases between. The CDR3 region has the DNA TGTGCCAGCAGTTTAGCCGGGCGGGAAAAACTGTTTTTT. It is translated as CASSLAGREKLFF.

This clonotype was seen repeatedly, ten times or more. The CDR3 protein is CASSSQVFGEGETQYF. In DNA form, the CDR3 reads TGTGCCAGCAGCTCACAGGTTTTCGGGGAGGGAGAGACCCAGTACTTC. J is TRBJ2-5 and V is TRBV11-2; 7 nucleotides line up with TRBD2. V lost 4 bases to trimming and J lost 4 bases; unmatched junction nucleotides: 12. The germline V gene has CDR1 SGHAT and CDR2 FQNNGV. The CDR3 length is 16 residues.

The rearrangement joins TRBV2 to TRBJ2-1, with TRBD2 matching over 9 bases. This CDR3 comprises 18 residues. The ends lost 11 bases at V and 8 bases at J; junction bases unmatched: 25. Per germline, CDR1 SNHLY and CDR2 FYNNEI. The CDR3 DNA is TGTGCCCTCTGTTTAGCGAGTCGCGGGAGGGCCGTGTTCCATGAGCAGTTCTTC. Protein: CALCLASRGRAVFHEQFF.

This clonotype was detected ten times or more. This chain joins TRBV4-1 and TRBJ1-2; the D is unclear. The CDR3 runs 13 residues. With 2 bases removed from V and 4 bases from J, the gap between germline ends came to 8 bases. Germline CDR1 and CDR2: MGHRA and YSYEKL. DNA of the CDR3: TGCGCCAGCAGCCAAAGGACGGCCTATGGCTACACCTTC. Translating it yields CASSQRTAYGYTF.

The genes are TRBV30 and TRBJ2-2; 8 bases match TRBD1. The CDR3 totals 14 residues. V shed 8 bases and J 6 bases; nucleotides not matched to a gene: 11. Germline V gene lookup returns CDR1 GTSNPN and CDR2 SVGIG (reference sequence). CDR3 DNA sequence: TGTGCCCACTCCACGCAGGGGGCGGCCGGGGAGCTGTTTTTT. It codes for CAHSTQGAAGELFF.

This clonotype came up a few times. This chain connects TRBV7-9 to TRBJ2-1, with a tentative D call TRBD1 (7 bases). The length of the CDR3 is 16 residues. Between the trimmed V and J ends, which lost 1 base and 2 bases, there was a span of 12 bases. CDR1 and CDR2 (germline): SEHNR, FQNEAQ (reference sequence). The CDR3 here is CASSLVRGATYNEQFF. CDR3 in DNA: TGTGCCAGCAGCTTAGTCAGGGGGGCAACCTACAATGAGCAGTTCTTC.

The chain has TRBV5-6 and TRBJ1-2; 7 bases match TRBD1. CDR3 size: 15 residues. Germline values: CDR1 SGHDT, CDR2 YYEEEE. V was clipped by 0 bases and J by 4 bases; unmatched bases: 6. CDR3 sequence reads: CASSLGTRGIYGYTF. The DNA of the CDR3 is TGTGCCAGCAGCTTGGGCACCAGGGGGATCTATGGCTACACCTTC.

This clonotype was observed a handful of times. The chain has TRBV12-3 or TRBV12-4 and TRBJ2-5, with 8 bases matching TRBD1. V lost 7 bases, J lost 1 base, and 5 bases stayed unmatched. The CDR3 contains 14 residues. The CDR3 coding sequence is TGTGCCAGCACCAAGCAGGGGGCCCAAGAGACCCAGTACTTC. Amino acids: CASTKQGAQETQYF.

This clonotype occurred a few times. The chain uses TRBV2 and TRBJ2-3; no definite D call. Germline V lookup: CDR1 SNHLY, CDR2 FYNNEI. The CDR3 totals 13 residues. Trimming took 10 bases from V and 4 from J, leaving 15 bases between them. CDR3 sequence reads: CATPGRRADTQYF. As DNA, the CDR3 is TGTGCCACCCCGGGCCGCCGGGCAGATACGCAGTATTTT.

This clonotype came up a few times. This rearrangement joins TRBV7-8 to TRBJ2-1, with D hard to call. Germline V gene lookup returns CDR1 SGHVS and CDR2 FQNEAQ. V was trimmed by 2 bases and J by 5 bases, leaving 4 bases between them. This CDR3 has 12 amino acids. The CDR3 DNA reads TGTGCCAGCAGCTTATTTGACAATGAGCAGTTCTTC. Translation: CASSLFDNEQFF.